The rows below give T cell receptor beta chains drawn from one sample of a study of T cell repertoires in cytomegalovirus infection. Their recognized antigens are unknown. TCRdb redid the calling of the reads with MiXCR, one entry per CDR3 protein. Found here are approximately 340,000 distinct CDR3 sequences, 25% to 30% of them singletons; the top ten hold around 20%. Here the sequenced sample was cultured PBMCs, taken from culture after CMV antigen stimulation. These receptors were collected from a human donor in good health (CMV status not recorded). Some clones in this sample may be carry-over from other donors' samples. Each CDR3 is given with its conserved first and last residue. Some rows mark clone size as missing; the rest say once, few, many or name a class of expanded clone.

CDR3aa: CASSLMETTEAFF
abundance: .
j_gene: TRBJ1-1
v_gene: TRBV7-3
len: 13

CDR3aa: CASSDRAHTGELFF
abundance: .
j_gene: TRBJ2-2
v_gene: TRBV6-4
len: 14

CDR3aa: CASSPISGTFNEQFF
abundance: .
j_gene: TRBJ2-1
v_gene: TRBV18
len: 15

CDR3aa: CASSAWGDRPNYGYTF
abundance: .
j_gene: TRBJ1-2
v_gene: TRBV2
len: 16

CDR3aa: CASSEILGASAGYTF
abundance: .
j_gene: TRBJ1-2
v_gene: TRBV2
len: 15

CDR3aa: CASSPSPQQMNTEAFF
abundance: .
j_gene: TRBJ1-1
v_gene: TRBV5-1
len: 16

CDR3aa: CASSLVLYEQYF
abundance: many
j_gene: TRBJ2-7
v_gene: TRBV7-2
len: 12

CDR3aa: CASSRDTGQGAYEQYF
abundance: few
j_gene: TRBJ2-7
v_gene: TRBV6-8
len: 16

CDR3aa: CASSRALAGGLNTGELFF
abundance: .
j_gene: TRBJ2-2
v_gene: TRBV28
len: 18

CDR3aa: CASRPSGRTFSTDTQYF
abundance: many
j_gene: TRBJ2-3
v_gene: TRBV7-9
len: 17

CDR3aa: CASSPLEGRNEQFF
abundance: .
j_gene: TRBJ2-1
v_gene: TRBV28
len: 14

CDR3aa: CASSPPGTSGRHEQFF
abundance: .
j_gene: TRBJ2-1
v_gene: TRBV9
len: 16

CDR3aa: CASSAQGDRETQYF
abundance: many
j_gene: TRBJ2-5
v_gene: TRBV9
len: 14

CDR3aa: CASSLTSETQYF
abundance: .
j_gene: TRBJ2-5
v_gene: TRBV27
len: 12

CDR3aa: CASSPELRGGPDTQYF
abundance: .
j_gene: TRBJ2-3
v_gene: TRBV3-1
len: 16

CDR3aa: CASSYSAGGNEKLFF
abundance: .
j_gene: TRBJ1-4
v_gene: TRBV6-8
len: 15

CDR3aa: CASSPEGAGNTIYF
abundance: few
j_gene: TRBJ1-3
v_gene: TRBV12-3/TRBV12-4
len: 14

CDR3aa: CASSFEGRGGAFF
abundance: .
j_gene: TRBJ1-1
v_gene: TRBV7-9
len: 13

CDR3aa: CASSISPLAGSTDTQYF
abundance: .
j_gene: TRBJ2-3
v_gene: TRBV19
len: 17

CDR3aa: CASSYNPSRNSYNEQFF
abundance: .
j_gene: TRBJ2-1
v_gene: TRBV6-6
len: 17

CDR3aa: CASSPRRDTLYGYTF
abundance: .
j_gene: TRBJ1-2
v_gene: TRBV18
len: 15

CDR3aa: CASRNSGEQFF
abundance: .
j_gene: TRBJ2-1
v_gene: TRBV7-3
len: 11

CDR3aa: CASVAGSSYEQYF
abundance: .
j_gene: TRBJ2-7
v_gene: TRBV7-4
len: 13

CDR3aa: CASLGPYSGGTEAFF
abundance: .
j_gene: TRBJ1-1
v_gene: TRBV19
len: 15

CDR3aa: CASREGESSYNEQFF
abundance: .
j_gene: TRBJ2-1
v_gene: TRBV12-3/TRBV12-4
len: 15

CDR3aa: CASSQGGEETQNF
abundance: .
j_gene: TRBJ2-5
v_gene: TRBV7-3
len: 13

CDR3aa: CASSFGTSGALLEQYF
abundance: few
j_gene: TRBJ2-7
v_gene: TRBV7-2
len: 16

CDR3aa: CASTYPRTGGNEQYF
abundance: .
j_gene: TRBJ2-7
v_gene: TRBV7-9
len: 15

CDR3aa: CASSVGTSNQPQHF
abundance: .
j_gene: TRBJ1-5
v_gene: TRBV7-2
len: 14

CDR3aa: CASSLVPDTSYEQYF
abundance: few
j_gene: TRBJ2-7
v_gene: TRBV7-2
len: 15

CDR3aa: CASSAPTGGETQYF
abundance: few
j_gene: TRBJ2-5
v_gene: TRBV28
len: 14

CDR3aa: CASSLWTGRGGNQPQHF
abundance: few
j_gene: TRBJ1-5
v_gene: TRBV28
len: 17

CDR3aa: CASSPGTSGDLTDTQYF
abundance: .
j_gene: TRBJ2-3
v_gene: TRBV27
len: 17

CDR3aa: CASSSTAGSGTYEQYF
abundance: few
j_gene: TRBJ2-7
v_gene: TRBV5-1
len: 16

CDR3aa: CASSSGLAIFPFF
abundance: .
j_gene: TRBJ2-1
v_gene: TRBV7-6
len: 13

CDR3aa: CASSQDLWPLPDEQFF
abundance: .
j_gene: TRBJ2-1
v_gene: TRBV14
len: 16

CDR3aa: CASSPGTSGAELFF
abundance: .
j_gene: TRBJ2-2
v_gene: TRBV7-3
len: 14

CDR3aa: CASSWTEGNTIYF
abundance: .
j_gene: TRBJ1-3
v_gene: TRBV7-9
len: 13

CDR3aa: CAISDTTNSPLHF
abundance: once
j_gene: TRBJ1-6
v_gene: TRBV10-3
len: 13

CDR3aa: CAIGVRTGQETQYF
abundance: .
j_gene: TRBJ2-5
v_gene: TRBV10-3
len: 14

CDR3aa: CATTGGVEGVYNEQFF
abundance: .
j_gene: TRBJ2-1
v_gene: TRBV19
len: 16